This T cell receptor beta chain was sequenced in a study of T cell responses to AZD1222 COVID-19 vaccine. Trimming pared 6 bases from V and 6 bases from J, leaving 20 bases between. CDR1 is SEHNR and CDR2 is FQNEAQ in the germline V gene (reference sequence). The CDR3 extends over 15 amino acids. Of note for this clone: The antigen remains unidentified.

Study findings and constraints: Breadth and depth of Spike-specific TCRs rose after two AZD1222 doses. CD4 TCRs covered the whole spike, strongest at regions 160-218 and 743-854.

Profiled with immunoSEQ multiplex PCR; TCRdb holds only in-frame clones, not every one. Of around 200,000 clones in the sample, 94% are singletons; the top ten hold under 2%. The sequencing used peripheral blood, collected 28 days after the second AZD1222 dose. The receptor comes from an adult who received the AZD1222 COVID-19 vaccine. The chain couples TRBV7-9 to TRBJ1-2, with a possible D match to TRBD1 (5 bases). CDR3 DNA sequence: TGTGCCAGCAGTCGGGTCGCGGGACTGACGGATGGCTACACCTTC. Protein sequence: CASSRVAGLTDGYTF.